This TCR beta chain was obtained from a study of blood T cell repertoires in COVID-19. Background on the study: The cDNA or gDNA used as material had been derived from T cells, B-cell-depleted T cells, or PBMCs.

Authors' analysis steps: From reference gene primer amplification, estimates of nucleated cell counts were derived. TCRdb keeps only in-frame clones here, not all; method: immunoSEQ multiplex PCR. That table is the source of V, J and clone size, and D and trimming were worked out from the DNA. The table has approximately 230,000 clones, roughly 80% seen once; the top ten hold about 9.6%. Sequencing was done on a sample of peripheral blood. This clonotype was obtained from a man at least 80 years old with acute or convalescent COVID-19.

The DNA for the CDR3 is TGTGCCAGCAGCTTAGATGGGGGCAACACTGAAGCTTTCTTT. Translated: CASSLDGGNTEAFF. This chain connects TRBV7-3 to TRBJ1-1; D is possibly TRBD1 (6 bases). The length of the CDR3 is 14 residues. V lost 2 bases to trimming and J lost 2 bases, with 9 bases between them. From germline, CDR1 is SGHTA and CDR2 FQGTGA.